The 26 T cell receptor beta chains below all came from one sample that was sequenced in a study of radiotherapy plus CTLA-4 blockade in lung cancer. Assay used: immunoSEQ multiplex PCR; TCRdb lists only in-frame clones, some missing. The profile shows 48,000 or so clones, about four fifths of them singletons. Specimen: peripheral blood, collected from a patient treated with radiotherapy plus ipilimumab. The receptors shown here come from a human donor with non-small cell lung cancer whose response to radiotherapy plus ipilimumab could not be evaluated.

The rearrangement links TRBV5-6 to TRBJ2-3, with 7 bases that match TRBD1. The CDR3 is made up of 14 amino acids. Germline V lookup: CDR1 SGHDT, CDR2 YYEEEE. V lost 3 bases, J lost 4 bases, and 5 bases stayed unmatched. CDR3 bases: TGTGCCAGCAGCTATACAGGGGACCCAGATACGCAGTATTTT. This encodes CASSYTGDPDTQYF. The variable domain in full, with the rest retrieved from reference TRBV5-6 and TRBJ2-3, is DAGVTQSPTHLIKTRGQQVTLRCSPKSGHDTVSWYQQALGQGPQFIFQYYEEEERQRGNFPDRFSGHQFPNYSSELNVNALLLGDSALYLCASSYTGDPDTQYFGPGTRLTVL.

The chain employs TRBV4-3 and TRBJ2-2; possibly TRBD2 for D (6 bases). The CDR3 sequence is 15 residues long. The germline V and J ends were trimmed by 4 bases and 5 bases, with 14 bases remaining between them. The germline CDR1 and CDR2 sequences are LGHNA and YSLEER. The CDR3 nucleotides are TGCGCCAGCAGCCCTCGGGACTTTCAAACCGGGGAGCTGTTTTTT. As protein: CASSPRDFQTGELFF.

V and J are TRBV11-3 and TRBJ2-1; D not certain. Trimming left V 1 base short and J 6 bases short, with 13 bases between. The CDR3 length is 15 residues. Germline values: CDR1 SGHNT, CDR2 YENEEA. The CDR3 loop reads CASSLGDRSSNEQFF. The CDR3 coding sequence is TGTGCCAGCAGCTTAGGAGATCGTAGCTCCAATGAGCAGTTCTTC.

The gene calls are TRBV7-3 and TRBJ2-1; 9 nucleotides agree with TRBD2. This CDR3 has 15 residues. Trimming removed 5 bases from V and 4 bases from J; junction bases left unmatched: 6. Germline V gene data show CDR1 as SGHTA and CDR2 as FQGTGA. CDR3 sequence: CASSKTSGLYNEQFF. CDR3 coding DNA: TGTGCCAGCAGCAAGACTAGCGGCTTATACAATGAGCAGTTCTTC.

V is TRBV29-1 and J is TRBJ1-1; TRBD1 is a possible D gene (6 bases). The V gene's germline CDR1 is SQVTM and CDR2 ANQGSEA. The CDR3 runs 12 residues. Trimming took 8 bases from V and 8 from J, leaving 18 bases between them. As DNA, the CDR3 is TGCAGCACAAACTTACTGGACAGAGAAGCTTTCTTT. Amino acids: CSTNLLDREAFF.

The chain recombines TRBV18 with TRBJ2-1; 11 positions match TRBD1. The V gene's germline CDR1 is KGHSH and CDR2 LQKENI. The J segment lost 6 bases and the V segment lost 4 bases, leaving 5 bases of the junction unmatched. The CDR3 is 15 amino acids. This chain's CDR3 is CASSRPGTGGNEQFF. For the CDR3, the DNA is TGTGCCAGCTCACGGCCCGGGACAGGGGGCAATGAGCAGTTCTTC.

The chain uses TRBV7-2 and TRBJ2-7, with a possible D match to TRBD2 (5 bases). The CDR3 has 15 residues. Germline CDR1 and CDR2: SGHTA and FQGNSA. V gave up 5 bases and J gave up 1 base, with 15 bases separating them. CDR3 loop: CASSGRAPMSYEQYF. As DNA, the CDR3 is TGTGCCAGCAGCGGGCGGGCCCCCATGTCCTACGAGCAGTACTTC.

J is TRBJ1-3 and V is TRBV9; weak D call: TRBD1 (6 bases). The CDR3 length is 15 residues. V lost 4 bases to trimming and J lost 7 bases, with 18 bases between them. Germline V CDR1 and CDR2: SGDLS, YYNGEE. CDR3 DNA sequence: TGTGCCAGCAGCACCAGAGGACAGTCTTGGAACACCATATATTTT. Translation: CASSTRGQSWNTIYF.

The gene calls are TRBV7-2 and TRBJ2-3; TRBD2 matches at 7 bases. The CDR3 runs to 15 residues. Unmatched junction bases numbered 3, after V lost 3 bases and J lost 0 bases. In germline, CDR1 is SGHTA, CDR2 FQGNSA. The CDR3 DNA follows: TGTGCCAGCAGCTTGGTGGGAGGGAGCACAGATACGCAGTATTTT. Its protein product is CASSLVGGSTDTQYF. Looking up the rest from reference TRBV7-2 and TRBJ2-3 gives the full variable domain: GAGVSQSPSNKVTEKGKDVELRCDPISGHTALYWYRQSLGQGLEFLIYFQGNSAPDKSGLPSDRFSAERTGGSVSTLTIQRTQQEDSAVYLCASSLVGGSTDTQYFGPGTRLTVL.

The rearrangement links TRBV4-3 to TRBJ2-3; no definite D call. CDR3 length: 15 residues. The V gene's germline CDR1 is LGHNA and CDR2 YSLEER. V lost 1 base, J lost 3 bases, and 11 bases lay in between. This CDR3 is CASSQGVYRTDTQYF. CDR3 in DNA: TGCGCCAGCAGCCAAGGAGTTTATAGAACAGATACGCAGTATTTT.

The V and J genes are TRBV19 and TRBJ1-5; D perhaps matches TRBD1 (5 bases). The length of the CDR3 is 16 residues. Germline lookup yields CDR1 LNHDA and CDR2 SQIVND (reference sequence). Trimming took off 4 bases at V and 2 bases at J, with 15 bases between the two ends. As DNA, the CDR3 is TGTGCCAGTAGTACTAGGGGAAGTATTGGCAATCAGCCCCAGCATTTT. Translation: CASSTRGSIGNQPQHF.

DNA of the CDR3: TGTGCCAGCTCACCAACAGCCTTGAACACTGAAGCTTTCTTT. Protein product: CASSPTALNTEAFF. This sequence joins TRBV18 and TRBJ1-1; D unclear. The V end was cut by 2 bases, the J end by 0 bases, with 7 bases between. Germline loops: CDR1 KGHSH, CDR2 LQKENI. The CDR3 is made up of 14 amino acids.

This chain connects TRBV5-1 to TRBJ1-1; the D is unclear. The V end lost 5 bases, the J end lost 0 bases, and 14 bases lay between the germline ends. CDR1 is SGHRS and CDR2 is YFSETQ in the germline V gene. The CDR3 totals 15 residues. CDR3 sequence (DNA): TGCGCCAGCAGGGCACAAACTAATATGAACACTGAAGCTTTCTTT. As protein: CASRAQTNMNTEAFF. Supplemented by reference TRBV5-1 and TRBJ1-1, the full variable domain reads KAGVTQTPRYLIKTRGQQVTLSCSPISGHRSVSWYQQTPGQGLQFLFEYFSETQRNKGNFPGRFSGRQFSNSRSEMNVSTLELGDSALYLCASRAQTNMNTEAFFGQGTRLTVV.

The chain employs TRBV7-3 and TRBJ2-2; D gene ambiguous. Trimming stripped 2 bases from V and 5 bases from J, with 6 bases between. CDR1 and CDR2 from the germline V gene are SGHTA and FQGTGA. The CDR3 length is 13 residues. The CDR3 loop is CASSLQLTGELFF. The CDR3 nucleotides read TGTGCCAGCAGCTTACAACTAACCGGGGAGCTGTTTTTT.

The rearrangement joins TRBV4-3 to TRBJ1-5; D not resolved. This CDR3 is built from 13 residues. The germline V gene has CDR1 LGHNA and CDR2 YSLEER. V dropped 10 bases and J dropped 6 bases, with 16 bases sitting between them. CDR3 nucleotides: TGCGCCACCGCCTCGACCCGGGGTCAGCCCCAGCATTTT. This translates into CATASTRGQPQHF.

The chain uses TRBV16 and TRBJ1-1; TRBD1 agrees at 11 bases. J was trimmed by 2 bases and V by 4 bases; bases with no gene match: 12. This CDR3 spans 18 amino acids. Germline V CDR1 and CDR2: KGHSY, FQNENV. The CDR3 DNA reads TGTGCCAGCAGCCGAGATGGACAGGGGGCAGTGGGAAACACTGAAGCTTTCTTT. It is translated as CASSRDGQGAVGNTEAFF.

The V and J genes are TRBV11-3 and TRBJ2-1, with 8 positions matching TRBD1. The CDR3 covers 16 residues. CDR1 and CDR2 (germline): SGHNT, YENEEA. V trimming: 0 bases; J trimming: 5 bases; junction bases outside the gene matches: 6. The CDR3 nucleotides are TGTGCCAGCAGCTTAGAAGGGACAGGTGCTCACAATGAGCAGTTCTTC. Its protein is CASSLEGTGAHNEQFF. Looking up the rest from reference TRBV11-3 and TRBJ2-1 gives the full variable domain: EAGVVQSPRYKIIEKKQPVAFWCNPISGHNTLYWYLQNLGQGPELLIRYENEEAVDDSQLPKDRFSAERLKGVDSTLKIQPAELGDSAVYLCASSLEGTGAHNEQFFGPGTRLTVL.

This chain joins TRBV11-3 and TRBJ2-3; D gene uncertain. Between the trimmed V and J ends, which lost 1 base and 0 bases, there was a span of 11 bases. Germline V gene lookup returns CDR1 SGHNT and CDR2 YENEEA. This CDR3 region has 16 residues. The CDR3 spells CASSLGLGGSTDTQYF. In DNA, the CDR3 is TGTGCCAGCAGCTTAGGTCTCGGCGGTAGCACAGATACGCAGTATTTT.

J is TRBJ1-2 and V is TRBV5-1, with D perhaps matching TRBD1 (6 bases). Looked up from germline, CDR1 is SGHRS and CDR2 is YFSETQ. V was shortened by 3 bases and J by 7 bases, with 16 bases between the two germline ends. The CDR3 covers 14 residues. CDR3 bases: TGCGCCAGCAGCTACCAGGACAGCTCGGGTGGCTACACCTTC. Translating it yields CASSYQDSSGGYTF.

Only one count was recorded for this clone. This chain links TRBV5-4 with TRBJ2-1; perhaps TRBD2 as D (5 bases). V was cut by 2 bases and J by 1 base, with 10 bases left in between. This CDR3 is 15 amino acids long. Germline CDR1 SGHNT, CDR2 YYREEE (reference sequence). As DNA, the CDR3 is TGTGCCAGCAGCTTCGGACTCCCTTCCTACAATGAGCAGTTCTTC. As protein: CASSFGLPSYNEQFF.

The chain uses TRBV7-2 and TRBJ2-5; tentative D call: TRBD1 (6 bases). The length of the CDR3 is 16 residues. The V end lost 1 base, the J end lost 0 bases, and 12 bases lay between the germline ends. CDR1 is SGHTA, CDR2 FQGNSA, per germline. DNA for the CDR3: TGTGCCAGCAGCTTAGAAGGGGGATGGTACCAAGAGACCCAGTACTTC. Amino acids: CASSLEGGWYQETQYF.

This CDR3 is CASSQGASGREGETQYF. The CDR3 nucleotides are TGTGCCAGCAGCCAAGGAGCTAGCGGGAGGGAGGGGGAGACCCAGTACTTC. The J gene is TRBJ2-5, the V gene TRBV4-2; 12 bases agree with TRBD2. The CDR3 has 17 residues. V lost 1 base, J lost 5 bases, and 8 bases stayed unmatched. Germline CDR1 is LGHNA and CDR2 is YNFKEQ.

There are a few counts of this clone. The chain joins TRBV13 to TRBJ1-6, with D uncertain. In germline, CDR1 is PRHDT, CDR2 FYEKMQ (reference sequence). V shed 3 bases and J shed 10 bases, with 16 bases lying between them. This CDR3 region has 15 residues. CDR3 DNA: TGTGCCAGCAGCTTCAGCGCGGAGGGAAGCTCACCCCTCCACTTT. Translation: CASSFSAEGSSPLHF.

This clone has just one count. The V call is TRBV5-4, the J call TRBJ2-5; 9 bases align to TRBD2. With V trimmed by 5 bases and J by 5 bases, 19 bases remained unmatched. The CDR3 length is 18 residues. CDR1 is SGHNT, CDR2 YYREEE, per germline (reference sequence). The CDR3 bases are TGTGCCAGCAGTTCTACACCGGGACTAGCTCGGGCAGGCGAGACCCAGTACTTC. Protein sequence: CASSSTPGLARAGETQYF.

This chain links TRBV28 with TRBJ1-4; no reliable D call. CDR1 MDHEN and CDR2 SYDVKM come from the germline V gene. Trimming took off 2 bases at V and 2 bases at J, with 9 bases between the two ends. CDR3 length: 15 residues. The chain's CDR3 is CASSLPSGTNEKLFF. Here the CDR3 DNA reads TGTGCCAGCAGTTTACCTAGTGGCACTAATGAAAAACTGTTTTTT.

This clone was recorded only once. The genes are TRBV28 and TRBJ2-1, with D possibly matching TRBD2 (6 bases). This CDR3 is built from 13 residues. In germline, CDR1 is MDHEN, CDR2 SYDVKM. Trimming shortened V by 3 bases and J by 10 bases, and 13 bases separated the two germline ends. CDR3 sequence: CASSLGGREEQFF. For the CDR3, the DNA is TGTGCCAGCAGTTTGGGAGGACGGGAGGAGCAGTTCTTC.